The sequence of this T cell receptor beta chain was determined in a study of shared clonotypes between healthy human individuals. As for the study in general: Per donor, three plates held CD4 naive cells, three held CD4 memory, two held CD8 naive and one held CD8 memory.

This CDR3 has 16 amino acids. Deletions cut 6 bases from V and 2 bases from J, with 17 bases between. In germline, CDR1 is LNHDA, CDR2 SQIVND (reference sequence). Points on this clone: Antigen: not known.

Study results and caveats: In several donors, around 4.5% of naive CD4 clonotypes appeared in common. Larger estimated richness was generally recorded for naive subsets relative to memory subsets.

Partitioning of CD4+ cells yielded a CD45RA+ naive subset and a CD45RA-negative memory subset. TCRdb's table, derived via immunoSEQ multiplex PCR, lists solely in-frame clones and lacks some. The sample contains a few million clones, around 92% of which appear only once. The sample comprised naive CD4+ T cells from PBMCs. The subset denotes: CD45RA+ positively selected. The source is a man aged 18 to 30 in good health. Some clones in this sample may be carry-over from other donors' samples. The rearrangement uses TRBV19 and TRBJ1-3; D gene unclear. The CDR3 DNA follows: TGTGCCAGTAGCCTTTTCTCCGGGAACCCTGGAAACACCATATATTTT. Its protein is CASSLFSGNPGNTIYF.